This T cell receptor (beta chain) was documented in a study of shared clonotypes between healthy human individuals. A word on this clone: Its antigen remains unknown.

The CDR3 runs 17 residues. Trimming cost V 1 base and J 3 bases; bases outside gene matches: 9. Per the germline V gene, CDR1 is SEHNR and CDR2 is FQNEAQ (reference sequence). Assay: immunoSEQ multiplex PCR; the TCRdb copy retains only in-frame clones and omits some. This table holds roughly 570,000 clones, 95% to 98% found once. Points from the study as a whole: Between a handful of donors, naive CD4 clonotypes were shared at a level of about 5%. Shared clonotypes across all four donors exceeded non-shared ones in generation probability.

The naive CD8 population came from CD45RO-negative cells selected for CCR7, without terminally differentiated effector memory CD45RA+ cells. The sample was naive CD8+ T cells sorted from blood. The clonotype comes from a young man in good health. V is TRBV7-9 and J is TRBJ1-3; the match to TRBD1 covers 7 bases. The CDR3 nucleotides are TGTGCCAGCAGCTTAGGGGCCGACAGGGACTTTGGAAACACCATATATTTT. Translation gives CASSLGADRDFGNTIYF.